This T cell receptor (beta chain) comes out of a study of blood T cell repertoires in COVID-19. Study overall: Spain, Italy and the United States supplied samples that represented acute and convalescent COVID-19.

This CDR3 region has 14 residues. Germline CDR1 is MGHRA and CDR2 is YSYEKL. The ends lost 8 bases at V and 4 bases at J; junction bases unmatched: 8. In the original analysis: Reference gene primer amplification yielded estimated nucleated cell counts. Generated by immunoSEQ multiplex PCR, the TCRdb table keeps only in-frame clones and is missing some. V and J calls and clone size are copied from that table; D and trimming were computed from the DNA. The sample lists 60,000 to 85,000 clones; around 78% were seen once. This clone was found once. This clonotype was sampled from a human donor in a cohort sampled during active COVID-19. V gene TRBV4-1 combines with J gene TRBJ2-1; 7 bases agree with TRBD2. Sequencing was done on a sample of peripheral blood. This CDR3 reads CASSLALEYNEQFF. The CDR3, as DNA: TGCGCCAGCTCACTAGCGCTGGAATACAATGAGCAGTTCTTC.